These T cell receptor beta chains were read from a single sample in a study of blood T cell repertoires in COVID-19. TCRdb's table, derived via immunoSEQ multiplex PCR, lists solely in-frame clones and lacks some. The data hold tens of thousands of clones, with roughly 84% observed a single time. Input material: peripheral blood. The receptors shown here come from a man aged 55-75 years with COVID-19, enrolled during active disease. Both conserved end residues are part of each CDR3. The order of the fields is clone size, V gene, D gene, CDR3 length, J gene, CDR3 DNA, CDR3 protein. The D gene is left open where the match is weak. Some rows mark clone size as missing; the rest say once, few, many or name a class of expanded clone.

clone_size: -
v_call: TRBV30
d_call: -
cdr3_length: 14
j_call: TRBJ2-5
cdr3_nt: TGTGCCTGGAGTTTCCCTCACAACCAAGAGACCCAGTACTTC
cdr3_aa: CAWSFPHNQETQYF

clone_size: -
v_call: TRBV18
d_call: TRBD1
cdr3_length: 16
j_call: TRBJ1-1
cdr3_nt: TGTGCCAGCTCACCGCCCCGGACAGGGGAGGTCACTGAAGCTTTCTTT
cdr3_aa: CASSPPRTGEVTEAFF

clone_size: once
v_call: TRBV10-1
d_call: TRBD2
cdr3_length: 16
j_call: TRBJ2-1
cdr3_nt: TGCGCCAGCAGTGACCCACCGCTAGCGGGATACAATGAGCAGTTCTTC
cdr3_aa: CASSDPPLAGYNEQFF

clone_size: -
v_call: TRBV12-3/TRBV12-4
d_call: -
cdr3_length: 11
j_call: TRBJ2-5
cdr3_nt: TGTGCCAGCAGTTTTATGGAGACCCAGTACTTC
cdr3_aa: CASSFMETQYF

clone_size: -
v_call: TRBV2
d_call: -
cdr3_length: 12
j_call: TRBJ2-2
cdr3_nt: TGTGCCAGCTCAGGGGTTGCCGGGGAGCTGTTTTTT
cdr3_aa: CASSGVAGELFF

clone_size: -
v_call: TRBV9
d_call: -
cdr3_length: 20
j_call: TRBJ2-4
cdr3_nt: TGTGCCAGCAGCGTAACCCTCGCGGGGAGAGAGAGGGTGGCCAAAAACATTCAGTACTTC
cdr3_aa: CASSVTLAGRERVAKNIQYF

clone_size: few
v_call: TRBV7-9
d_call: TRBD2
cdr3_length: 16
j_call: TRBJ2-7
cdr3_nt: TGTGCCAGCAGCTTAGAGGGTGCGGGAGGGGCCTACGAGCAGTACTTC
cdr3_aa: CASSLEGAGGAYEQYF

clone_size: -
v_call: TRBV5-1
d_call: -
cdr3_length: 15
j_call: TRBJ1-1
cdr3_nt: TGCGCCAGCAGCTTGGTCGACGTTGCGGGCACTGAAGCTTTCTTT
cdr3_aa: CASSLVDVAGTEAFF

clone_size: few
v_call: TRBV6-6
d_call: TRBD2
cdr3_length: 15
j_call: TRBJ2-7
cdr3_nt: TGTGCCAGCAGTTTCGGGACTAGCGGGAGTAACGAGCAGTACTTC
cdr3_aa: CASSFGTSGSNEQYF

clone_size: -
v_call: TRBV5-1
d_call: TRBD2
cdr3_length: 17
j_call: TRBJ2-7
cdr3_nt: TGCGCCAGCAGCTTGGCCCAACTAGCGGGAGTTTATTACGAGCAGTACTTC
cdr3_aa: CASSLAQLAGVYYEQYF

clone_size: -
v_call: TRBV5-1
d_call: TRBD2
cdr3_length: 16
j_call: TRBJ2-7
cdr3_nt: TGCGCCAGCAGCTGGACGCTAGCGGGGGGAGCCTACGAGCAGTACTTC
cdr3_aa: CASSWTLAGGAYEQYF

clone_size: -
v_call: TRBV12-3/TRBV12-4
d_call: -
cdr3_length: 13
j_call: TRBJ1-5
cdr3_nt: TGTGCCAGCAGTAGAGATAGCAATCAGCCCCAGCATTTT
cdr3_aa: CASSRDSNQPQHF

clone_size: -
v_call: TRBV5-4
d_call: TRBD1
cdr3_length: 19
j_call: TRBJ2-3
cdr3_nt: TGTGCCAGCAGCTTCACTAAGTGGGACAGGGGGCCTAGCACAGATACGCAGTATTTT
cdr3_aa: CASSFTKWDRGPSTDTQYF

clone_size: -
v_call: TRBV7-9
d_call: -
cdr3_length: 12
j_call: TRBJ2-7
cdr3_nt: TGTGCCAGCAGCGAAAACGGGTACGAGCAGTACTTC
cdr3_aa: CASSENGYEQYF

clone_size: -
v_call: TRBV19
d_call: TRBD1
cdr3_length: 15
j_call: TRBJ2-2
cdr3_nt: TGTGCCAGTAATCCGGGACAGGGAGTTCCCGGGGAGCTGTTTTTT
cdr3_aa: CASNPGQGVPGELFF

clone_size: -
v_call: TRBV11-2
d_call: -
cdr3_length: 15
j_call: TRBJ1-2
cdr3_nt: TGTGCCAGCAGCTTAGAATTCGTGGGGGCCGGGGGCTACACCTTC
cdr3_aa: CASSLEFVGAGGYTF

clone_size: -
v_call: TRBV19
d_call: -
cdr3_length: 15
j_call: TRBJ2-7
cdr3_nt: TGTGCCAGTAGTATAGACGCGGGGCTGTCCTACGAGCAGTACTTC
cdr3_aa: CASSIDAGLSYEQYF

clone_size: -
v_call: TRBV11-1
d_call: -
cdr3_length: 14
j_call: TRBJ1-1
cdr3_nt: TGTGCCAGCAGCTTAGATAAGGGGCTCACTGAAGCTTTCTTT
cdr3_aa: CASSLDKGLTEAFF

clone_size: -
v_call: TRBV7-3
d_call: -
cdr3_length: 13
j_call: TRBJ2-5
cdr3_nt: TGTGCCAGCAGCTTAAGCGGACAAGAGACCCAGTACTTC
cdr3_aa: CASSLSGQETQYF

clone_size: -
v_call: TRBV12-3/TRBV12-4
d_call: -
cdr3_length: 13
j_call: TRBJ1-5
cdr3_nt: TGTGCCAGCAGTTTAAGTGCGGATCAGCCCCAGCATTTT
cdr3_aa: CASSLSADQPQHF

clone_size: -
v_call: TRBV12-3/TRBV12-4
d_call: -
cdr3_length: 13
j_call: TRBJ1-1
cdr3_nt: TGTGCCAGCACCGGGGGATTGAACACTGAAGCTTTCTTT
cdr3_aa: CASTGGLNTEAFF

clone_size: -
v_call: TRBV18
d_call: -
cdr3_length: 13
j_call: TRBJ1-5
cdr3_nt: TGTGCCAGCTCACCCGGGGGCAATCAGCCCCAGCATTTT
cdr3_aa: CASSPGGNQPQHF

clone_size: -
v_call: TRBV29-1
d_call: -
cdr3_length: 16
j_call: TRBJ1-3
cdr3_nt: TGCAGCGTGACTCTGACAGCCTCGAGCTCTGGAAACACCATATATTTT
cdr3_aa: CSVTLTASSSGNTIYF

clone_size: -
v_call: TRBV6-6
d_call: -
cdr3_length: 14
j_call: TRBJ1-3
cdr3_nt: TGTGCCAGCAGCCCCGCGGGCTCTGGAAACACCATATATTTT
cdr3_aa: CASSPAGSGNTIYF

clone_size: -
v_call: TRBV11-3
d_call: -
cdr3_length: 15
j_call: TRBJ2-3
cdr3_nt: TGTGCCAGCAGCTTAGAGGGGGCCTTCACAGATACGCAGTATTTT
cdr3_aa: CASSLEGAFTDTQYF

clone_size: few
v_call: TRBV6-6
d_call: -
cdr3_length: 12
j_call: TRBJ2-7
cdr3_nt: TGTGCCTCCCGGTCGGCGGACTACGAGCAGTACTTC
cdr3_aa: CASRSADYEQYF